This TCR beta chain was recovered during a study of shared clonotypes between healthy human individuals. To note about this clone: Its target is not known.

Libraries were prepared by immunoSEQ multiplex PCR; TCRdb keeps only in-frame clonotypes and omits some of them. Of about 2.2 million clones in the sample, about 93% are singletons; the top ten hold roughly 1.7%. The study, taken as a whole, reports: The generation probabilities recorded for non-shared clonotypes fell below those of clonotypes shared by all four donors.

The V segment lost 2 bases and the J segment 8 bases; nucleotides outside the gene matches: 5. The CDR3 has 13 residues. Germline V gives CDR1 SGHDT, CDR2 YYEEEE. Naive CD8 cells were CD45RO-negative, positively selected for CCR7, excluding terminally differentiated effector memory CD45RA+ cells. Every donor, a Caucasian adult, lived in Nashville, Tennessee. This clonotype was sampled from a young man in good health. Some clones in this sample may be carry-over from other donors' samples. Sequencing was done on a sample of naive CD8+ T cells from PBMCs. This chain connects TRBV5-6 to TRBJ1-2, with TRBD1 identical over 8 bases. CDR3 nucleotide sequence: TGTGCCAGCAGCTTCGGACAGGGACCGGGCTACACCTTC. It yields the protein CASSFGQGPGYTF.